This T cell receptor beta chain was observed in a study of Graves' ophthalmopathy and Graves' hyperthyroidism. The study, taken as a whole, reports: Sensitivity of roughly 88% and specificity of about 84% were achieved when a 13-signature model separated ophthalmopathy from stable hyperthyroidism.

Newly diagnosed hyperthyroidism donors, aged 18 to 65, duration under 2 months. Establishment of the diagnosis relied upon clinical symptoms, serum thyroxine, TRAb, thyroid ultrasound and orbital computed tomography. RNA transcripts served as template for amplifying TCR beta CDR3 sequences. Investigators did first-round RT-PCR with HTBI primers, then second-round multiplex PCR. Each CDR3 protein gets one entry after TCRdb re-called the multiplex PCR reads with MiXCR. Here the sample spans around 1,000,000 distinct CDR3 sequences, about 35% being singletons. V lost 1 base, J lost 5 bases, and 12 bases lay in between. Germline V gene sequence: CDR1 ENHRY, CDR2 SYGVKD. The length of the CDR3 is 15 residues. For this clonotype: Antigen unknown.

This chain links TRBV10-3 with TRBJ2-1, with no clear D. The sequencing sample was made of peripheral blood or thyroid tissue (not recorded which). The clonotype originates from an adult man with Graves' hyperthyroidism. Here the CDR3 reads CAISEFKQEHNEQFF. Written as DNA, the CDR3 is TGTGCCATCAGTGAGTTCAAGCAGGAACACAATGAGCAGTTCTTC.